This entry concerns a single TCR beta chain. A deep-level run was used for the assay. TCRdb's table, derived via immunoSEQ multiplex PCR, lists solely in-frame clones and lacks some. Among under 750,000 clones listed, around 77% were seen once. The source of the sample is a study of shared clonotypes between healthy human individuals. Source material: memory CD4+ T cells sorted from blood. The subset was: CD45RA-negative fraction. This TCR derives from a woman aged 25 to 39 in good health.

The CDR3 reads CASRGQQIYGYTF. The CDR3 DNA reads as TGTGCCTCTAGGGGACAGCAGATCTATGGCTACACCTTC. This chain links TRBV30 with TRBJ1-2; 7 bases agree with TRBD1. Trimming at V came to 7 bases and at J to 4 bases, leaving 9 bases not matched to a gene. The CDR3 is made up of 13 amino acids. Germline values: CDR1 GTSNPN, CDR2 SVGIG (reference sequence).